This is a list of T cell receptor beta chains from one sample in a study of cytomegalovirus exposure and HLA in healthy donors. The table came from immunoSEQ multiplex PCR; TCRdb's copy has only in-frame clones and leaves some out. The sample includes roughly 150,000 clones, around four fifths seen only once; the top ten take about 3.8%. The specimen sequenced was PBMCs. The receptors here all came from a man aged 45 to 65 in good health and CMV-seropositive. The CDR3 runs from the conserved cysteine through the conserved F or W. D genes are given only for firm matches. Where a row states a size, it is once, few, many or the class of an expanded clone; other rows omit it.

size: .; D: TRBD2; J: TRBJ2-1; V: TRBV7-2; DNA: TGTGCCAGCAGCTATCGACTAGCGGGAGGGCCTGTGCAGTTCTTC; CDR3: CASSYRLAGGPVQFF
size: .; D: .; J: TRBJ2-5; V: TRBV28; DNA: TGTGCCAGCAGGGAGTACACCCAACGGCCCGGGGAGACCCAGTACTTC; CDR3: CASREYTQRPGETQYF
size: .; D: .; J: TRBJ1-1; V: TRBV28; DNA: TGTGCCAGCATTTCAACCCCCGGGTCTAACACTGAAGCTTTCTTT; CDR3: CASISTPGSNTEAFF
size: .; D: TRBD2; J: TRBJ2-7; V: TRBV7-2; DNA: TGTGCCAGCAGCTTGGGGGGGTCTGGCGAGCAGTACTTC; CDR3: CASSLGGSGEQYF
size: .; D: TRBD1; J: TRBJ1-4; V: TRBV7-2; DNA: TGTGCCAGCAGCCCCCAGGGACAGGAACCAAAACTGTTTTTT; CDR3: CASSPQGQEPKLFF
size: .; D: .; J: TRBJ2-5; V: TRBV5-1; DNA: TGCGCCAGCAGCTTCATAGCGGTGGAGGAGACCCAGTACTTC; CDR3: CASSFIAVEETQYF
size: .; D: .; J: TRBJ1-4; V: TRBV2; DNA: TGTGCCAGCAGAAAAACAGGTGTCACTAATGAAAAACTGTTTTTT; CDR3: CASRKTGVTNEKLFF
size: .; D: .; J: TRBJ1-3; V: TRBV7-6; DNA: TGTGCCAGCAGCTCGTTGCCGGGAGAACTCGGGGCTGGAAACACCATATATTTT; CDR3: CASSSLPGELGAGNTIYF
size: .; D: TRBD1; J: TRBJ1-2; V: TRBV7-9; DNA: TGTGCCAGCAGCTTAAACTTATGGGACAGCTACTATGGCTACACCTTC; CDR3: CASSLNLWDSYYGYTF
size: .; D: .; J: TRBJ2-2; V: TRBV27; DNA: TGTGCCAGCAGTTTTAGGGGAATCGCAAACACCGGGGAGCTGTTTTTT; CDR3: CASSFRGIANTGELFF
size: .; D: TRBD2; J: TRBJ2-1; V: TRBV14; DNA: TGTGCCAGCAGCCAAGATAGGCTAGCGGGGATCAATGAGCAGTTCTTC; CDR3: CASSQDRLAGINEQFF
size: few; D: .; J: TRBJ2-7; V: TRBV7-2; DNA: TGTGCCAGCAGCCCATGGGGGTTAGGGGGTTACGAGCAGTACTTC; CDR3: CASSPWGLGGYEQYF
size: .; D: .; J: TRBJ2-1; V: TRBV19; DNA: TGTGCCAGTAGTCCGACAGCCCTAAATTACAATGAGCAGTTCTTC; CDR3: CASSPTALNYNEQFF
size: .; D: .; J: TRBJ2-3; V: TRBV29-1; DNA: TGCAGCGTTGACCCGCGGGGACGCACAGATACGCAGTATTTT; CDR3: CSVDPRGRTDTQYF
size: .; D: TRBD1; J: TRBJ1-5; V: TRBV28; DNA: TGTGCCAGCAGTTTATTAGGGACAGGGAACCAGCCCCAGCATTTT; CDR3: CASSLLGTGNQPQHF
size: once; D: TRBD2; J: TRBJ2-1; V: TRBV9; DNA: TGTGCCAGCAGCTTCCAAGCGGGGAGCTCCTACAATGAGCAGTTCTTC; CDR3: CASSFQAGSSYNEQFF
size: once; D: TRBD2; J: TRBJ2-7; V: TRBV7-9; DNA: TGTGCCAGCAGCTTACAGCGGGGGGGCATCGACGAGCAGTACTTC; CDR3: CASSLQRGGIDEQYF
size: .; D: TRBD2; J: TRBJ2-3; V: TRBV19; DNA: TGTGCCAGTAGTTCTCAGGGAGGGTTTATGGATACGCAGTATTTT; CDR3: CASSSQGGFMDTQYF
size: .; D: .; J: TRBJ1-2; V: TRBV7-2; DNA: TGTGCCAGCAGCTTAGGTGGAGCGAGATATGGCTACACCTTC; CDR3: CASSLGGARYGYTF
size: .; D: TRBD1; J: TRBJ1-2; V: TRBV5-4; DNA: TGTGCCAGCAGCTCAGCTCGACGGGACAGTAACTATGGCTACACCTTC; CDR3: CASSSARRDSNYGYTF
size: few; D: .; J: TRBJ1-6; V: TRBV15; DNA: TGTGCCACCAGCATTCTGGGACATATGAATTCACCCCTCCACTTT; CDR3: CATSILGHMNSPLHF
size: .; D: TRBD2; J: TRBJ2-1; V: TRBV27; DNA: TGTGCCAGCAGTTTAGGGCTAGCGGGTACCTACAATGAGCAGTTCTTC; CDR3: CASSLGLAGTYNEQFF
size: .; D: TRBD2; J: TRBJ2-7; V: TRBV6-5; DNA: TGTGCCAGCAGTTCCCCCTCTTCTAGCGGGGGTTCCCCGTACTTC; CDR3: CASSSPSSSGGSPYF
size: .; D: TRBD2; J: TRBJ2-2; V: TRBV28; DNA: TGTGCCAGCAGTTTAGATGCGGGGGGGCCTGGCGGGGAGCTGTTTTTT; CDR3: CASSLDAGGPGGELFF
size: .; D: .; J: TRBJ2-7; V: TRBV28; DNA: TGTGCCAGCAGAACCCTCTGGGCAGGGTCCTACGAGCAGTACTTC; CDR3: CASRTLWAGSYEQYF
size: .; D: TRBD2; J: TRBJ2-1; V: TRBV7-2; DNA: TGTGCCAGCAGTCCTTTTAGCGGGAGGGCCATTGAGCAGTTCTTC; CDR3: CASSPFSGRAIEQFF
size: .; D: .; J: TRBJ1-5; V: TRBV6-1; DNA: TGTGCCAGCACCGGGCGGGTTAGCAATCAGCCCCAGCATTTT; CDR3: CASTGRVSNQPQHF
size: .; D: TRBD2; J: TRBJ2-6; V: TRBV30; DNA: TGTGCCTGGAGGCTAGCGGGGGTCTCTGGGGCCAACGTCCTGACTTTC; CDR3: CAWRLAGVSGANVLTF
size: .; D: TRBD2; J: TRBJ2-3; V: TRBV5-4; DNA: TGTGCCAGCAGTCGGACTAGCGGGACTAGCACAGATACGCAGTATTTT; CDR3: CASSRTSGTSTDTQYF